The source of this T cell receptor beta chain is a study of T-cell memory formation after mild COVID-19. Findings of the study overall: Among clones peaking at day 37 in the second wave, SARS-CoV-2 specificity remained unconfirmed. Whereas later expanders leaned CD4+, clones contracting day 15 to 85 showed a balanced CD4/CD8 makeup.

A remark on this clonotype: The antigen is not known.

TCRdb reprocessed the 5' RACE reads via MiXCR and lists one record per CDR3 protein. The repertoire includes 250,000 to 400,000 distinct CDR3 sequences, 13% to 15% of them detected once, and under 25% sits in the top ten. The V gene's germline CDR1 is SGHRS and CDR2 YFSETQ. The CDR3 covers 14 residues. V was shortened by 0 bases and J by 10 bases, with 14 bases between the two germline ends. The TCR sequence derives from a man between 18 and 35 years old who had mild COVID-19 (a few samples of this study predate the infection). Cell type and time point are not known. V usage is TRBV5-1 and J usage is TRBJ2-1; D may be TRBD2 (7 bases). Sequenced material: PBMCs or a T cell subset sorted from them (not recorded which). The DNA for the CDR3 is TGCGCCAGCAGCTTGGCCATGGCGGGGGCAGAGCAGTTCTTC. Its protein is CASSLAMAGAEQFF.